This entry lists 27 T cell receptor beta chains sequenced from one sample in a study of shared clonotypes between healthy human individuals. The table came from immunoSEQ multiplex PCR; TCRdb's copy has only in-frame clones and leaves some out. This table holds a few million clones, approximately 94% found once. Sample: naive CD4+ T cells sorted from blood. Sample subset: CD45RA+ positively selected. These receptors came from a man aged 18 to 30 in good health.

The chain joins TRBV18 to TRBJ2-1; 9 bases map to TRBD1. CDR3 size: 16 residues. J was trimmed by 5 bases and V by 3 bases; bases with no gene match: 8. CDR1 is KGHSH and CDR2 is LQKENI in the germline V gene. CDR3 coding DNA: TGTGCCAGCTCACCTATTTTAAGGGACAGGGACAATGAGCAGTTCTTC. As protein: CASSPILRDRDNEQFF.

V and J are TRBV2 and TRBJ1-6, with unresolved D. V lost 2 bases to trimming and J lost 0 bases, with 8 bases between them. This CDR3 comprises 16 residues. The germline CDR1 and CDR2 sequences are SNHLY and FYNNEI. The CDR3 reads CASSERGSSYNSPLHF. CDR3 coding DNA: TGTGCCAGCAGTGAACGCGGTAGCTCCTATAATTCACCCCTCCACTTT.

The rearrangement joins TRBV6-1 to TRBJ2-1; 9 positions match TRBD2. In germline, CDR1 is MNHNS, CDR2 SASEGT. There are 14 residues in the CDR3. J was trimmed by 7 bases and V by 6 bases; bases with no gene match: 7. Written as DNA, the CDR3 is TGTGCCAGCAGATCCGGGACTAGCATAAATGAGCAGTTCTTC. Residues: CASRSGTSINEQFF.

The chain couples TRBV4-1 to TRBJ2-2; D might be TRBD1 or TRBD2, each matching 5 bases. This CDR3 comprises 14 residues. The V and J ends lost 0 bases and 4 bases respectively, with 6 bases between them. Germline V gene sequence: CDR1 MGHRA, CDR2 YSYEKL. The CDR3 DNA reads TGCGCCAGCAGCCAAGAGGGGACCACCGGGGAGCTGTTTTTT. Translated: CASSQEGTTGELFF.

The CDR3 here is CAISDMVDYEQYF. The CDR3 DNA reads TGTGCCATCAGTGACATGGTAGACTACGAGCAGTACTTC. The chain combines TRBV10-3 with TRBJ2-7; the D is unclear. The V gene's germline CDR1 is ENHRY and CDR2 SYGVKD. Trimming removed 3 bases from V and 3 bases from J, with 9 bases in between. This CDR3 has 13 residues.

CDR3: CASSSGGTDNQPQHF. The CDR3 DNA reads TGCGCCAGCAGCTCGGGGGGGACAGACAATCAGCCCCAGCATTTT. The chain combines TRBV5-1 with TRBJ1-5; 7 bases are shared with TRBD1. V shed 3 bases and J 3 bases; nucleotides not matched to a gene: 6. The V gene's germline CDR1 is SGHRS and CDR2 YFSETQ. This CDR3 region has 15 residues.

The V call is TRBV30, the J call TRBJ1-1; TRBD1 is a possible D gene (5 bases). The length of the CDR3 is 15 residues. V was clipped by 1 base and J by 10 bases, with 22 bases between them. Per the germline V gene, CDR1 is GTSNPN and CDR2 is SVGIG (reference sequence). CDR3 DNA: TGTGCCTGGAGTGAGCTATGGGGGGTGAACAAAGGAGCTTTCTTT. Amino acids: CAWSELWGVNKGAFF.

This sequence joins TRBV4-1 and TRBJ1-5; the D is unclear. This CDR3 has 15 residues. Germline V CDR1 and CDR2: MGHRA, YSYEKL. V lost 0 bases to trimming and J lost 0 bases, with 6 bases between them. CDR3 DNA sequence: TGCGCCAGCAGCCAAGATCCAGCTAGCAATCAGCCCCAGCATTTT. Its translation: CASSQDPASNQPQHF.

V is TRBV27 and J is TRBJ2-6, with 8 bases matching TRBD1. V gave up 8 bases and J gave up 2 bases; unmatched junction bases: 5. The CDR3 extends over 15 amino acids. From germline, CDR1 is MNHEY and CDR2 SMNVEV (reference sequence). The CDR3 sequence: CASGIQGAGANVLTF. The CDR3 DNA follows: TGTGCCAGCGGGATACAGGGGGCTGGGGCCAACGTCCTGACTTTC.

This clone was observed a single time. The V call is TRBV14, the J call TRBJ1-6; D is unresolved. V was clipped by 7 bases and J by 8 bases, with 15 bases between them. The CDR3 has 14 residues. Germline assignment: CDR1 SGHDN and CDR2 FVKESK. CDR3 amino acids: CASTTLEGDSPLHF. The CDR3 DNA reads TGTGCCAGCACCACCCTAGAGGGAGATTCACCCCTCCACTTT. The whole variable domain, remainder taken from reference TRBV14 and TRBJ1-6, is EAGVTQFPSHSVIEKGQTVTLRCDPISGHDNLYWYRRVMGKEIKFLLHFVKESKQDESGMPNNRFLAERTGGTYSTLKVQPAELEDSGVYFCASTTLEGDSPLHFGNGTRLTVT.

The V call is TRBV2, the J call TRBJ2-2; 7 bases match TRBD2. Germline assignment: CDR1 SNHLY and CDR2 FYNNEI. This CDR3 has 15 amino acids. With V trimmed by 7 bases and J by 7 bases, 12 bases remained unmatched. The CDR3 nucleotides are TGTGCCAGCAAGGGCAGCGCGGGGGTTGGCGGGGAGCTGTTTTTT. This codes for CASKGSAGVGGELFF.

The chain has TRBV10-3 and TRBJ2-1; 7 bases align to TRBD2. J lost 3 bases, V lost 8 bases, and 4 bases had no gene match. CDR3 length: 13 amino acids. Germline CDR1 and CDR2: ENHRY and SYGVKD. The CDR3 DNA follows: TGTGCCATCGGACGGGACTACTACAATGAGCAGTTCTTC. This codes for CAIGRDYYNEQFF.

The gene calls are TRBV7-2 and TRBJ2-7; 7 positions agree with TRBD1. The CDR3 extends over 14 amino acids. The J segment lost 2 bases and the V segment lost 8 bases, leaving 9 bases of the junction unmatched. Per the germline V gene, CDR1 is SGHTA and CDR2 is FQGNSA. CDR3 sequence reads: CASGWTGGPYEQYF. The CDR3 DNA follows: TGTGCCAGCGGCTGGACAGGCGGACCCTACGAGCAGTACTTC.

The chain has TRBV27 and TRBJ2-1, with 7 bases that match TRBD2. The CDR3 loop spans 15 amino acids. The J segment lost 1 base and the V segment lost 3 bases, leaving 3 bases of the junction unmatched. Per germline, CDR1 MNHEY and CDR2 SMNVEV (reference sequence). The CDR3 DNA reads as TGTGCCAGCAGTTTTTTGGGGGGGTCCTACAATGAGCAGTTCTTC. Protein sequence: CASSFLGGSYNEQFF.

The genes are TRBV10-3 and TRBJ2-1; D ambiguous. In germline, CDR1 is ENHRY, CDR2 SYGVKD. There are 13 residues in the CDR3. With 3 bases removed from V and 7 bases from J, the gap between germline ends came to 10 bases. For the CDR3, the DNA is TGTGCCATCAGTGAAGGGCTATCGAATGAGCAGTTCTTC. Protein sequence: CAISEGLSNEQFF.

The chain uses TRBV7-2 and TRBJ2-5, with TRBD1 matching over 9 bases. V lost 2 bases to trimming and J lost 4 bases; unmatched junction nucleotides: 2. Germline lookup yields CDR1 SGHTA and CDR2 FQGNSA. The CDR3 consists of 14 residues. CDR3 loop: CASSLNRGRETQYF. The CDR3 DNA reads TGTGCCAGCAGCTTAAACAGGGGGCGAGAGACCCAGTACTTC.

The rearrangement links TRBV2 to TRBJ2-3, with 8 bases aligning to TRBD2. The trim removed 7 bases at V and 11 bases at J, leaving 14 bases unmatched. Germline V gene data show CDR1 as SNHLY and CDR2 as FYNNEI. The CDR3 is 14 amino acids. The CDR3: CASIRTSGPEQQYF. The CDR3 DNA follows: TGTGCCAGCATCCGCACTAGCGGACCCGAGCAGCAGTATTTT.

Comment on this clone: Other DNA sequences in this sample translate to the same CDR3. The CDR3 DNA reads TGTGCCAGCAGCTTGTTAGGGACTGGTAACTATGGCTACACCTTC. The encoded protein is CASSLLGTGNYGYTF. V is TRBV5-4 and J is TRBJ1-2; tentative D call: TRBD1 (5 bases). Trimming removed 1 base from V and 1 base from J, with 11 bases in between. CDR1 is SGHNT, CDR2 YYREEE, per germline (reference sequence). The CDR3 length is 15 residues. The full variable domain, in which reference TRBV5-4 and TRBJ1-2 provide the parts outside the CDR3, is ETGVTQSPTHLIKTRGQQVTLRCSSQSGHNTVSWYQQALGQGPQFIFQYYREEENGRGNFPPRFSGLQFPNYSSELNVNALELDDSALYLCASSLLGTGNYGYTFGSGTRLTVV.

Regarding this clone: Other DNA sequences in the sample encode the same CDR3. V is TRBV27 and J is TRBJ2-7, with unresolved D. CDR3 length: 11 residues. Trimming took off 5 bases at V and 0 bases at J, with 2 bases between the two ends. CDR1 and CDR2 from the germline V gene are MNHEY and SMNVEV (reference sequence). CDR3 in DNA: TGTGCCAGCAGTAGCTCCTACGAGCAGTACTTC. Protein sequence: CASSSSYEQYF.

The J gene is TRBJ1-2, the V gene TRBV4-3; TRBD1 agrees at 12 bases. Germline V CDR1 and CDR2: LGHNA, YSLEER. J gave up 6 bases and V 0 bases, and 11 bases lay outside the gene matches. This CDR3 is 18 amino acids long. The CDR3 DNA is TGCGCCAGCAGCCAAGAAGTTACCGGGACAGGGGGCGCAAATGGCTACACCTTC. It translates to CASSQEVTGTGGANGYTF.

This clone was seen a handful of times. The rearrangement joins TRBV5-6 to TRBJ2-1, with D tentatively TRBD1 (6 bases). V lost 4 bases to trimming and J lost 10 bases, with 15 bases between them. The CDR3 covers 13 residues. CDR1 is SGHDT, CDR2 YYEEEE, per germline. CDR3 amino acids: CASSKGQQMEQFF. CDR3 nucleotide sequence: TGTGCCAGCAGCAAAGGACAGCAAATGGAGCAGTTCTTC.

V usage is TRBV25-1 and J usage is TRBJ2-3; no firm D call. V was trimmed by 4 bases and J by 6 bases, leaving 5 bases between them. This CDR3 contains 11 residues. Germline loops: CDR1 MGHDK, CDR2 SYGVNS. CDR3: CASSVGDTQYF. The CDR3 nucleotides are TGTGCCAGCAGTGTAGGTGATACGCAGTATTTT. Full variable domain (remainder filled in from reference TRBV25-1 and TRBJ2-3): EADIYQTPRYLVIGTGKKITLECSQTMGHDKMYWYQQDPGMELHLIHYSYGVNSTEKGDLSSESTVSRIRTEHFPLTLESARPSHTSQYLCASSVGDTQYFGPGTRLTVL.

The gene calls are TRBV11-2 and TRBJ2-7; D unclear. CDR1 and CDR2 (germline): SGHAT, FQNNGV. With 0 bases removed from V and 2 bases from J, the gap between germline ends came to 11 bases. This CDR3 comprises 15 residues. The CDR3 region has the DNA TGTGCCAGCAGCTTAGATCTGGTGGCCGCCTACGAGCAGTACTTC. Translated, it gives CASSLDLVAAYEQYF.

V usage is TRBV5-4 and J usage is TRBJ2-1; 11 nucleotides line up with TRBD2. Germline V gene lookup returns CDR1 SGHNT and CDR2 YYREEE (reference sequence). Trimming took 3 bases from V and 4 from J; bases not matched to a gene: 6. This CDR3 region has 16 residues. CDR3: CASSSKTSGTYNEQFF. In DNA form, the CDR3 reads TGTGCCAGCAGCTCGAAGACTAGCGGGACGTACAATGAGCAGTTCTTC. Combining the CDR3 with reference TRBV5-4 and TRBJ2-1 gives the whole variable domain ETGVTQSPTHLIKTRGQQVTLRCSSQSGHNTVSWYQQALGQGPQFIFQYYREEENGRGNFPPRFSGLQFPNYSSELNVNALELDDSALYLCASSSKTSGTYNEQFFGPGTRLTVL.

J is TRBJ2-2 and V is TRBV9; the D gene could be TRBD1 or TRBD2 (5 bases each). Trimming removed 0 bases at V and 1 base at J, with 10 bases between. Germline loops: CDR1 SGDLS, CDR2 YYNGEE. CDR3 length: 16 residues. CDR3 sequence reads: CASSVGIGGNTGELFF. CDR3 DNA: TGTGCCAGCAGCGTAGGAATTGGGGGGAACACCGGGGAGCTGTTTTTT.

CDR3 loop: CASSSFWGPGHPNTGELFF. The CDR3 DNA sequence: TGTGCCAGCAGCTCCTTTTGGGGACCAGGACACCCGAACACCGGGGAGCTGTTTTTT. The gene calls are TRBV11-3 and TRBJ2-2; D could derive from TRBD1 or TRBD2 (5 bases each). Between the trimmed V and J ends, which lost 4 bases and 0 bases, there was a span of 21 bases. The CDR3 runs to 19 residues. CDR1 and CDR2 from the germline V gene are SGHNT and YENEEA.

J is TRBJ2-1 and V is TRBV5-1; D is perhaps TRBD2 (6 bases). V lost 4 bases to trimming and J lost 6 bases, with 14 bases between them. Germline V lookup: CDR1 SGHRS, CDR2 YFSETQ. This CDR3 is built from 14 residues. The CDR3 here is CASSGRVGGNEQFF. CDR3 sequence (DNA): TGCGCCAGCAGCGGGCGCGTCGGGGGCAATGAGCAGTTCTTC.